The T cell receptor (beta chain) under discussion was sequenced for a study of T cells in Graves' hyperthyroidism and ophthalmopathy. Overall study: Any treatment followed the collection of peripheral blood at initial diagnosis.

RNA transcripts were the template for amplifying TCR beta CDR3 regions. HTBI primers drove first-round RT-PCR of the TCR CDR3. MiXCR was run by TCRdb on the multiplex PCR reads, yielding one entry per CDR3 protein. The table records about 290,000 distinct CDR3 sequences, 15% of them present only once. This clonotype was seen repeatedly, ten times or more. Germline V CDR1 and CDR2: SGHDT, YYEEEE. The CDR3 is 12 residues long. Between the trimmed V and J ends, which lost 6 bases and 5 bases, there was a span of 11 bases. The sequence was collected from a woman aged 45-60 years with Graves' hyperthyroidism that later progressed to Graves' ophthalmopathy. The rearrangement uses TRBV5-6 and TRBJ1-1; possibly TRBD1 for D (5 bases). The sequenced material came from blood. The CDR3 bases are TGTGCCAGCACGTTGGGGCGGACTGAAGCTTTCTTT. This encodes CASTLGRTEAFF.